The next 15 T cell receptor beta chains were all read from a single sample in a study of preoperative IRX-2 immunotherapy in early breast cancer (dated by TCRdb to about 2019). The protocol used for the library was the immunoSEQ multiplex PCR assay. Drawn from immuneACCESS, this table holds only the in-frame rearrangements with V and J called that TCRdb kept. Clones are partly lost; checked studies trace under half to an unresolved V gene and leave the rest unexplained. Counted in this sample were approximately 44,000 clones; approximately 95% of them appeared once. 1.6% of the sample belongs to the ten largest clones. The treatment or condition label corresponds to: preoperative locoregional IRX-2 cytokine immunotherapy. The source material was tumor tissue, sampled after IRX-2 immunotherapy. Receptors originate from a human donor with breast cancer.

The gene calls are TRBV7-2 and TRBJ2-5; D is perhaps TRBD1 (5 bases). Trimming pared 1 base from V and 5 bases from J, leaving 11 bases between. Germline CDR1 reads SGHTA; CDR2 reads FQGNSA. This CDR3 is 14 amino acids long. CDR3 nucleotide sequence: TGTGCCAGCAGCTTAGTCTCCAACAGGGAGACCCAGTACTTC. Encoded protein: CASSLVSNRETQYF.

This chain links TRBV5-6 with TRBJ2-7; D might be TRBD1 (6 bases). Between the trimmed V and J ends, which lost 4 bases and 2 bases, there was a span of 13 bases. Germline-derived CDR1 and CDR2 are SGHDT and YYEEEE. The CDR3 extends over 14 amino acids. The CDR3 protein is CASSRDMLPYEQYF. The CDR3 coding sequence is TGTGCCAGCAGCCGGGACATGCTTCCCTACGAGCAGTACTTC.

The chain uses TRBV9 and TRBJ2-2; TRBD2 might be the D (5 bases). The CDR3 loop spans 14 amino acids. Per the germline V gene, CDR1 is SGDLS and CDR2 is YYNGEE. V was clipped by 7 bases and J by 5 bases, with 15 bases between them. CDR3 DNA: TGTGCCAGCGGCCGGCGGTCGGGGACCGGGGAGCTGTTTTTT. The encoded protein is CASGRRSGTGELFF.

This rearrangement joins TRBV6-1 to TRBJ2-3; D is uncertain. CDR1 is MNHNS, CDR2 SASEGT, per germline. This CDR3 has 15 residues. The V end lost 7 bases, the J end lost 0 bases, and 14 bases lay between the germline ends. The CDR3 bases are TGTGCCAGCAATAGATTCGGACGGAGCACAGATACGCAGTATTTT. It codes for CASNRFGRSTDTQYF.

V and J are TRBV2 and TRBJ1-5, with a possible D match to TRBD1 (5 bases). Germline CDR1 reads SNHLY; CDR2 reads FYNNEI. The CDR3 totals 12 residues. Trimming pared 6 bases from V and 3 bases from J, leaving 6 bases between. The CDR3 coding sequence is TGTGCCAGCAGGGGGACCAATCAGCCCCAGCATTTT. Amino acid sequence: CASRGTNQPQHF.

The rearrangement joins TRBV21-1 to TRBJ2-2; the table names TRBD1, a call not compared with the DNA. TRBV21-1 is a recognized pseudogene. The CDR3 has 20 residues. In DNA, the CDR3 is TGTGCCAGCAGCAAACGCTCCGGCCAGGGATGGGGGCAACAGACCGGGGAGCTGTTTTTT. Translation gives CASSKRSGQGWGQQTGELFF.

The chain employs TRBV5-8 and TRBJ1-1; 7 nucleotides line up with TRBD1. CDR3 size: 14 residues. Germline CDR1 and CDR2: SGHTS and YDEGEE. Trimming took 6 bases from V and 1 from J; bases not matched to a gene: 6. In nucleotides, the CDR3 is TGTGCCAGCAACCCCGGGACAGAGAACACTGAAGCTTTCTTT. Its protein product is CASNPGTENTEAFF.

V usage is TRBV7-6 and J usage is TRBJ2-3; D is perhaps TRBD1 or TRBD2 (6 bases each). The V and J ends lost 6 bases and 4 bases respectively, with 11 bases between them. In germline, CDR1 is SGHVS, CDR2 FNYEAQ. The CDR3 is made up of 13 amino acids. CDR3 DNA sequence: TGTGCCAGCAGTAGGGGGGACCCAGATACGCAGTATTTT. Amino acid sequence: CASSRGDPDTQYF.

The chain employs TRBV7-8 and TRBJ2-1, with 9 bases that match TRBD2. This CDR3 comprises 16 residues. Germline trimming cut 2 bases from V and 2 bases from J; bases unmatched to any gene: 4. CDR1 and CDR2 from the germline V gene are SGHVS and FQNEAQ. This CDR3 reads CASSLTGGGAYNEQFF. The CDR3 region has the DNA TGTGCCAGCAGCTTAACTGGCGGGGGGGCCTACAATGAGCAGTTCTTC.

The V and J genes are TRBV10-3 and TRBJ1-2; 7 bases are shared with TRBD1. Germline V CDR1 and CDR2: ENHRY, SYGVKD. The CDR3 contains 16 residues. J gave up 4 bases and V 2 bases, and 10 bases lay outside the gene matches. CDR3 protein: CAISESGQGVVYGYTF. In DNA form, the CDR3 reads TGTGCCATCAGTGAGAGTGGGCAGGGGGTTGTCTATGGCTACACCTTC.

The chain uses TRBV19 and TRBJ1-5; D may be TRBD1 (5 bases). The V gene's germline CDR1 is LNHDA and CDR2 SQIVND (reference sequence). V gave up 1 base and J gave up 6 bases, with 13 bases separating them. This CDR3 has 15 residues. CDR3 loop: CASSIVGGSGQPQHF. In DNA, the CDR3 is TGTGCCAGTAGTATAGTCGGGGGATCCGGTCAGCCCCAGCATTTT.

J is TRBJ2-2 and V is TRBV5-4, with D perhaps matching TRBD1 (5 bases). CDR1 and CDR2 (germline): SGHNT, YYREEE (reference sequence). The CDR3 length is 15 residues. Here the CDR3 DNA reads TGTGCAACCACTTGGGGCGCGCCGAACACCGGGGAGCTGTTTTTT. The encoded protein is CATTWGAPNTGELFF.

Concerning this clone: The same CDR3 arises from other DNA sequences in this sample as well. This chain links TRBV5-4 with TRBJ2-7; 10 nucleotides agree with TRBD2. CDR3 length: 16 residues. CDR1 and CDR2 from the germline V gene are SGHNT and YYREEE (reference sequence). J was trimmed by 0 bases and V by 4 bases; bases with no gene match: 7. CDR3 residues: CASSPRTSGSSYEQYF. The DNA of the CDR3 is TGTGCCAGCAGCCCTCGGACTAGCGGAAGCTCCTACGAGCAGTACTTC.

In this sample, this clone turned up once. This chain joins TRBV28 and TRBJ2-2; TRBD1 agrees at 11 bases. After removal of 3 bases from V and 4 bases from J, the junction contained 10 bases not matched to a gene. CDR3 length: 18 residues. Germline V lookup: CDR1 MDHEN, CDR2 SYDVKM. CDR3 coding DNA: TGTGCCAGCAGTTTTTTGGACAGGGGGCGCTTGGGCACCGGGGAGCTGTTTTTT. Its translation: CASSFLDRGRLGTGELFF. The full variable domain, its missing parts supplied by reference TRBV28 and TRBJ2-2, is DVKVTQSSRYLVKRTGEKVFLECVQDMDHENMFWYRQDPGLGLRLIYFSYDVKMKEKGDIPEGYSVSREKKERFSLILESASTNQTSMYLCASSFLDRGRLGTGELFFGEGSRLTVL.

V is TRBV27 and J is TRBJ1-4, with D maybe TRBD1 (6 bases). CDR3 length: 16 amino acids. Per germline, CDR1 MNHEY and CDR2 SMNVEV (reference sequence). V lost 7 bases, J lost 0 bases, and 15 bases lay in between. This CDR3 is CASTSRRGATNEKLFF. The CDR3 region has the DNA TGTGCCAGCACCTCCCGTAGGGGGGCAACTAATGAAAAACTGTTTTTT. Full variable domain (remainder filled in from reference TRBV27 and TRBJ1-4): EAQVTQNPRYLITVTGKKLTVTCSQNMNHEYMSWYRQDPGLGLRQIYYSMNVEVTDKGDVPEGYKVSRKEKRNFPLILESPSPNQTSLYFCASTSRRGATNEKLFFGSGTQLSVL.